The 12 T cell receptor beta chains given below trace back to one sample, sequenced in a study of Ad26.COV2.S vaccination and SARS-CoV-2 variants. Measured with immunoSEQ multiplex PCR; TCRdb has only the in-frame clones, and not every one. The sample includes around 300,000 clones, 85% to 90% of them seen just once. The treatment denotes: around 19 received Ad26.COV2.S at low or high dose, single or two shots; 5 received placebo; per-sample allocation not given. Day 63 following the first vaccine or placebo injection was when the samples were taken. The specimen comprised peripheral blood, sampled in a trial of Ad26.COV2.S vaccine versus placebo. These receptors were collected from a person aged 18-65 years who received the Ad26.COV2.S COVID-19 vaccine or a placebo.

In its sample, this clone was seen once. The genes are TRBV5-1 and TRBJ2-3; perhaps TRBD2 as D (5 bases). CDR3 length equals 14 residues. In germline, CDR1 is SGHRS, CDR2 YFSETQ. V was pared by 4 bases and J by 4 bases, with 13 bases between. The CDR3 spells CASSITTGADTQYF. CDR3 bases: TGCGCCAGCAGCATAACGACCGGGGCAGATACGCAGTATTTT.

The CDR3 DNA is TGTGCCAGCAGCCAAGACTGGGGAACCGGGGAGCTGTTTTTT. It codes for CASSQDWGTGELFF. This sequence joins TRBV3-1 (or the pseudogene TRBV3-2) and TRBJ2-2; D not resolved. There are 14 residues in the CDR3. V lost 0 bases and J 5 bases, leaving 7 bases between the germline ends. The V gene's germline CDR1 is LGHDT and CDR2 YNNKEL (reference sequence).

CDR3 sequence: CATSRQESQPQHF. CDR3 coding DNA: TGTGCCACCAGCAGACAGGAAAGTCAGCCCCAGCATTTT. This rearrangement joins TRBV15 to TRBJ1-5; D call uncertain. Trimming removed 2 bases from V and 6 bases from J, with 8 bases in between. The germline gives CDR1 LNHNV, CDR2 YYDKDF (reference sequence). This CDR3 has 13 residues.

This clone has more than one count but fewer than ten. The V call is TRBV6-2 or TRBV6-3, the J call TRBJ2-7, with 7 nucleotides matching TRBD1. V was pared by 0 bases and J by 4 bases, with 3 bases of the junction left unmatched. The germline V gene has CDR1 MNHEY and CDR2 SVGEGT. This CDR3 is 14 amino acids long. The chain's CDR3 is CASSYSSGGYEQYF. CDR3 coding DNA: TGTGCCAGCAGTTACTCCTCAGGGGGATACGAGCAGTACTTC.

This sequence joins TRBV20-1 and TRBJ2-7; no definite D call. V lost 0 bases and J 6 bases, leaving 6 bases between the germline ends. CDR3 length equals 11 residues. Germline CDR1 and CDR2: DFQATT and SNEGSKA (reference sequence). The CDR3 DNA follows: TGCAGTGCTAGAGACGTCGGCGAGCAGTACTTC. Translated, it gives CSARDVGEQYF.

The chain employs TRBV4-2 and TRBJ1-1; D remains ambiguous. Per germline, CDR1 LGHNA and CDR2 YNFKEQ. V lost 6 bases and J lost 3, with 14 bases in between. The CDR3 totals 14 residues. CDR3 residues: CASSPGPWDTEAFF. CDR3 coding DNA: TGTGCCAGCAGTCCGGGTCCCTGGGACACTGAAGCTTTCTTT.

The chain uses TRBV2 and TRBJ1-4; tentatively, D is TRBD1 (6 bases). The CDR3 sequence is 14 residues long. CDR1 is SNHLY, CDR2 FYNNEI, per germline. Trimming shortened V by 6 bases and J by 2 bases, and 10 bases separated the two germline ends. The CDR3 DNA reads TGTGCCAGCAGAATGGACAGTACTAATGAAAAACTGTTTTTT. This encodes CASRMDSTNEKLFF.

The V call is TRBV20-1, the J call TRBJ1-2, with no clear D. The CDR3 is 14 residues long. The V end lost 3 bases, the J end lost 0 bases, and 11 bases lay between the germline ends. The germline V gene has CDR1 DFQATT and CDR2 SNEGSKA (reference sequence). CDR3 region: CSASSAESNYGYTF. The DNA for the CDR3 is TGCAGTGCTAGTTCGGCCGAGTCTAACTATGGCTACACCTTC.

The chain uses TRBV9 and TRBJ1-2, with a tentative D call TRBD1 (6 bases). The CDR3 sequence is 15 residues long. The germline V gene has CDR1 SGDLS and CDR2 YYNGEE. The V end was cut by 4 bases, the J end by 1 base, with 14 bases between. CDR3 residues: CASSPEGGFNYGYTF. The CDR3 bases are TGTGCCAGCAGCCCCGAGGGGGGCTTTAACTATGGCTACACCTTC.

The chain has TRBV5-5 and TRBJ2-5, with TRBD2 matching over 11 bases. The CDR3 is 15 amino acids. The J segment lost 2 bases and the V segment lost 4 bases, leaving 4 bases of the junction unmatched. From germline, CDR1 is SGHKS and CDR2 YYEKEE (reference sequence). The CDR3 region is CASSPGTSGQETQYF. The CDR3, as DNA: TGTGCCAGCAGCCCAGGGACTAGCGGACAAGAGACCCAGTACTTC.

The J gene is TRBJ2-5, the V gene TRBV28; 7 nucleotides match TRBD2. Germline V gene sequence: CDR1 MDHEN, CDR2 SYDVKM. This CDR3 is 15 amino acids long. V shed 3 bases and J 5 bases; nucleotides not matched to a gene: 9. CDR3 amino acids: CASSFQAGYFETQYF. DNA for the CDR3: TGTGCCAGCAGTTTCCAAGCGGGATATTTTGAGACCCAGTACTTC.

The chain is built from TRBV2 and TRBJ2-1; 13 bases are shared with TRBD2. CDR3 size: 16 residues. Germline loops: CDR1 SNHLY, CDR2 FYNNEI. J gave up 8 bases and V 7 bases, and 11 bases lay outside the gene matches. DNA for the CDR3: TGTGCCAGCACTGACGGGACTAGCGGGACAGTTTATGAGCAGTTCTTC. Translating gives CASTDGTSGTVYEQFF.